What follows is one T cell receptor (beta chain) and its context. The data were taken from a study of blood T cell repertoires in COVID-19. Study background: COVID-19 samples, acute and convalescent, were from the United States, Italy and Spain.

Clones were sequenced by immunoSEQ multiplex PCR, and TCRdb holds only the in-frame ones, with some missing. The sample consists of 13,000 to 15,000 clones, 84% of them appearing once. The CDR3 loop spans 18 amino acids. After removal of 5 bases from V and 5 bases from J, the junction contained 10 bases not matched to a gene. Germline loops: CDR1 SEHNR, CDR2 FQNEAQ (reference sequence). The rearrangement joins TRBV7-9 to TRBJ2-3; 16 positions agree with TRBD2. The sample was peripheral blood. The receptor comes from a man aged 45 to 65 with active COVID-19. DNA of the CDR3: TGTGCCAGCAGCCCTGGGACTAGCGGGAGGGCCCGAGAAGATACGCAGTATTTT. It is translated as CASSPGTSGRAREDTQYF.